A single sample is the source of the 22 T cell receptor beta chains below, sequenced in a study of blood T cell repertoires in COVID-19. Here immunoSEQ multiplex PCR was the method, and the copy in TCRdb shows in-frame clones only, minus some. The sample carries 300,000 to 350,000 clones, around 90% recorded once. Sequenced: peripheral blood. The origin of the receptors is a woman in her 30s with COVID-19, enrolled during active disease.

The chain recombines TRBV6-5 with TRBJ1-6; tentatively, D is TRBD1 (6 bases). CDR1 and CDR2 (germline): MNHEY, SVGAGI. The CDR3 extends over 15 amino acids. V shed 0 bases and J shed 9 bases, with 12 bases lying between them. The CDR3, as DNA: TGTGCCAGCAGTTACTCGCAACAGGGTGGTTCACCCCTCCACTTT. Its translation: CASSYSQQGGSPLHF.

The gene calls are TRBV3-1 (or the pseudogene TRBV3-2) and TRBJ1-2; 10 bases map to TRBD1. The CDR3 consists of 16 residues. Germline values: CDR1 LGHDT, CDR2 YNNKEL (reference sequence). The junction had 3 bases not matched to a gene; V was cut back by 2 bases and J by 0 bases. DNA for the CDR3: TGTGCCAGCAGCCAACCGACAGGGGGCCCTAACTATGGCTACACCTTC. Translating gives CASSQPTGGPNYGYTF.

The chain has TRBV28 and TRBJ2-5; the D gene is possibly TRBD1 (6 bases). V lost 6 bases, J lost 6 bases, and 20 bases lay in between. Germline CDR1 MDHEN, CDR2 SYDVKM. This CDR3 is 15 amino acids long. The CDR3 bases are TGTGCCAGCAGCACCGGGACAATAGTTAGACAGACCCAGTACTTC. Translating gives CASSTGTIVRQTQYF.

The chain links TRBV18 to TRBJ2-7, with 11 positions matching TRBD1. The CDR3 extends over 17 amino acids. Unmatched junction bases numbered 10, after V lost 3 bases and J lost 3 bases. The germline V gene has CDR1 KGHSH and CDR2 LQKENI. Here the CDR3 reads CASSPPPPGTGGYEQYF. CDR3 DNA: TGTGCCAGCTCACCTCCCCCCCCAGGGACAGGGGGCTACGAGCAGTACTTC.

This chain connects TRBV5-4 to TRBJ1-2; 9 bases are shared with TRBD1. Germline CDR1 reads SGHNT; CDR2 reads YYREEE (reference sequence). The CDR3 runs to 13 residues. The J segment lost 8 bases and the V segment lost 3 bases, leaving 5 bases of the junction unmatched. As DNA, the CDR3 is TGTGCCAGCAGCTGGGACAGGGCAGAAGGCTACACCTTC. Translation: CASSWDRAEGYTF.

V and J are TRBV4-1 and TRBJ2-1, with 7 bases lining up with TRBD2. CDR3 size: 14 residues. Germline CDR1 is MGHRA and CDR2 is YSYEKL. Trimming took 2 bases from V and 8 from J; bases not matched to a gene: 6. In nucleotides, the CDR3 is TGCGCCAGCAGCCAATTCGCGGGAGTGGATGAGCAGTTCTTC. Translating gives CASSQFAGVDEQFF.

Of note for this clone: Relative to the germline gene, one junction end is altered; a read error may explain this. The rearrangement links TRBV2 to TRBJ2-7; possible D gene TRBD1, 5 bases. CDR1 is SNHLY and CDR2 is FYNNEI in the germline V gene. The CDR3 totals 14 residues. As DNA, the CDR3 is TGTGCCAGCAGAGAAGGGTACCCAGGGTCCGAGCAGTACTTC. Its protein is CASREGYPGSEQYF.

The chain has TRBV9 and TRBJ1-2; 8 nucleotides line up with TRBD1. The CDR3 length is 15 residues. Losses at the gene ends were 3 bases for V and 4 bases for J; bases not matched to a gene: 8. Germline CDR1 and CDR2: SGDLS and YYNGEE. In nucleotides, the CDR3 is TGTGCCAGCAGCGGAGGGGGGCAGGGGGCCTATGGCTACACCTTC. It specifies CASSGGGQGAYGYTF.

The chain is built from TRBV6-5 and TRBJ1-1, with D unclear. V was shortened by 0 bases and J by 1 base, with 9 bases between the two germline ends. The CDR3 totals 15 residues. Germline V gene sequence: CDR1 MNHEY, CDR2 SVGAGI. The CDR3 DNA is TGTGCCAGCAGTTACTCGTTAGCCACGAACACTGAAGCTTTCTTT. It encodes CASSYSLATNTEAFF.

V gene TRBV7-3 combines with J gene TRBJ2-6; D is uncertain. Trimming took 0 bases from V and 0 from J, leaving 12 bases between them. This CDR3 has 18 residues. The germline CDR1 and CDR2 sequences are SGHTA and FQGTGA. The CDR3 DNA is TGTGCCAGCAGCTTAACCCCTCAGGTTAGCTCTGGGGCCAACGTCCTGACTTTC. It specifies CASSLTPQVSSGANVLTF.

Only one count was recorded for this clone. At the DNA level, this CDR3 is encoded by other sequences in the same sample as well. This CDR3 reads CASSLDGRGNTEAFF. The CDR3 bases are TGCGCCAGCAGCTTGGATGGTAGGGGGAACACTGAAGCTTTCTTT. The rearrangement links TRBV5-1 to TRBJ1-1; possibly TRBD1 for D (5 bases). V lost 0 bases and J lost 1, with 10 bases in between. Per the germline V gene, CDR1 is SGHRS and CDR2 is YFSETQ. This CDR3 spans 15 amino acids. The full variable domain, with the rest looked up from reference TRBV5-1 and TRBJ1-1, is KAGVTQTPRYLIKTRGQQVTLSCSPISGHRSVSWYQQTPGQGLQFLFEYFSETQRNKGNFPGRFSGRQFSNSRSEMNVSTLELGDSALYLCASSLDGRGNTEAFFGQGTRLTVV.

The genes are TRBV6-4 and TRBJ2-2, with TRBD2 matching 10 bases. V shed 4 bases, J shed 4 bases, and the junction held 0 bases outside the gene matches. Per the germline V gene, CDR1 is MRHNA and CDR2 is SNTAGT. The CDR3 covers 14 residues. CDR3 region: CASSASGSTGELFF. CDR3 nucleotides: TGTGCCAGCAGTGCTAGCGGGAGCACCGGGGAGCTGTTTTTT.

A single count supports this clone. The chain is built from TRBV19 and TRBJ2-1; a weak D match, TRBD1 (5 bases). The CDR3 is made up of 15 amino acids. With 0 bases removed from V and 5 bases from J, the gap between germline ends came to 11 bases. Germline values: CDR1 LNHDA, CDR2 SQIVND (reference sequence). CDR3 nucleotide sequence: TGTGCCAGTAGTATAGAGGGGCGAAGGGACAATGAGCAGTTCTTC. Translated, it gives CASSIEGRRDNEQFF.

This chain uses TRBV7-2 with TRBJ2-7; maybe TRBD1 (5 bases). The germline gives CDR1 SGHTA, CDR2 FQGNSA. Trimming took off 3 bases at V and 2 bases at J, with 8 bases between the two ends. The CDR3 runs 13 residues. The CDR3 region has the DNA TGTGCCAGCAGCTTGGACACTGCCTACGAGCAGTACTTC. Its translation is CASSLDTAYEQYF.

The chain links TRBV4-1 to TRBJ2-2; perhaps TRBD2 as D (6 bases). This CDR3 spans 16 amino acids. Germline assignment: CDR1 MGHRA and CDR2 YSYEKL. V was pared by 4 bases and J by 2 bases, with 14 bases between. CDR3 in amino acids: CASSPLGSANTGELFF. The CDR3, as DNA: TGCGCCAGCAGCCCTCTCGGGAGCGCCAACACCGGGGAGCTGTTTTTT.

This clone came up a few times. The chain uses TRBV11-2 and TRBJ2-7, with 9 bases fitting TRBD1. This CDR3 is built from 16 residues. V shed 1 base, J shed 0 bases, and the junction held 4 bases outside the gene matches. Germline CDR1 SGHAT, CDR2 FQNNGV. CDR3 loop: CASSLGGTGSSYEQYF. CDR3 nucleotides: TGTGCCAGCAGCTTAGGTGGGACAGGGAGCTCCTACGAGCAGTACTTC.

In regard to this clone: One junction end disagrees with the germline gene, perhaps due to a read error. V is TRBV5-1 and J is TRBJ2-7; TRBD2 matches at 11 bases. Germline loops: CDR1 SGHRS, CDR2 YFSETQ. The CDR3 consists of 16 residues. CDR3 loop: CASSLGFRTSGSGLNF. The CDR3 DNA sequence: TGCGCCAGCAGCTTGGGTTTCAGGACTAGCGGGTCGGGCTTGAACTTC.

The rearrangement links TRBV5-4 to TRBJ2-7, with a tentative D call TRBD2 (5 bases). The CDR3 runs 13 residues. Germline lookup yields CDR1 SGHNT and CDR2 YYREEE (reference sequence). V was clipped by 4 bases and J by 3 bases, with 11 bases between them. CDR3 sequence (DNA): TGTGCCAGCAGCCACCGGGGTAGCTACGAGCAGTACTTC. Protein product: CASSHRGSYEQYF.

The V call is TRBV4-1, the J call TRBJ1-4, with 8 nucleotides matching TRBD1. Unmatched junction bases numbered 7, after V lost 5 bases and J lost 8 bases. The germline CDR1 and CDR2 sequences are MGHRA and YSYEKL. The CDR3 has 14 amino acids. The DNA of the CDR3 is TGCGCCAGCAGCAGGTTGACAGGGGAAGAAAAACTGTTTTTT. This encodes CASSRLTGEEKLFF.

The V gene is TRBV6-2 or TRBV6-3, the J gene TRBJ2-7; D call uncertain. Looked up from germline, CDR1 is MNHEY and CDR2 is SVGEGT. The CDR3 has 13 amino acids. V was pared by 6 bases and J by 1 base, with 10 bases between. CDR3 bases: TGTGCCAGCAGCCTCGACACGTCCTACGAGCAGTACTTC. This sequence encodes CASSLDTSYEQYF.

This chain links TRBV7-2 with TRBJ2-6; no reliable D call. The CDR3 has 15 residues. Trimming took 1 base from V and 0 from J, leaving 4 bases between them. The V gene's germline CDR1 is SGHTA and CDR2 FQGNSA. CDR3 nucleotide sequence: TGTGCCAGCAGCTTAGGTAGCTCTGGGGCCAACGTCCTGACTTTC. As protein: CASSLGSSGANVLTF.

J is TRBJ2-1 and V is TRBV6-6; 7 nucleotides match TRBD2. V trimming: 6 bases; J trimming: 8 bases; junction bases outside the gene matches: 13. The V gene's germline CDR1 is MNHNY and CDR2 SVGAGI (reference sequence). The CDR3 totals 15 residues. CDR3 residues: CASRVRETKYYEQFF. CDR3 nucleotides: TGTGCCAGCAGGGTGCGGGAGACCAAGTACTATGAGCAGTTCTTC.